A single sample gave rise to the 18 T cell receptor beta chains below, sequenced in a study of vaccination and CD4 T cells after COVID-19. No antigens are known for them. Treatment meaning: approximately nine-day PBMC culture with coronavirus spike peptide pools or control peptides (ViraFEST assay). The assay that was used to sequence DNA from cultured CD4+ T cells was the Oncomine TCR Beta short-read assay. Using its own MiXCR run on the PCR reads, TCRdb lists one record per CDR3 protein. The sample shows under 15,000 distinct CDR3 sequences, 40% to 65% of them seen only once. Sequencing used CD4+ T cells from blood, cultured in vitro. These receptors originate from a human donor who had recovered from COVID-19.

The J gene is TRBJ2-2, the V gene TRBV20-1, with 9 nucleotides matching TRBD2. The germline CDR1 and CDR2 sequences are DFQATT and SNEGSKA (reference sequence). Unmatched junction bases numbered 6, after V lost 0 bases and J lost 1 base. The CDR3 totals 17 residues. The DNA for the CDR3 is TGCAGTGCTAGAGATCCCAGCGGGAGGATGAACACCGGGGAGCTGTTTTTT. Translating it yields CSARDPSGRMNTGELFF.

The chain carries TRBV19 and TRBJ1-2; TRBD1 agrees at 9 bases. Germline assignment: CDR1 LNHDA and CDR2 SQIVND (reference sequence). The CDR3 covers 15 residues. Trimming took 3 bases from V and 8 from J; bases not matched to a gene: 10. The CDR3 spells CASSIPGQGGGGYTF. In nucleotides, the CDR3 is TGTGCCAGTAGTATTCCGGGACAGGGTGGAGGAGGCTACACCTTC.

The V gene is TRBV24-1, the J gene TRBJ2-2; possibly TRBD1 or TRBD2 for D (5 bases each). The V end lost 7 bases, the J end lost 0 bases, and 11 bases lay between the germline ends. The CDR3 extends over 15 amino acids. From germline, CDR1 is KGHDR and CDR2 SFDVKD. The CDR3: CATSGTSANTGELFF. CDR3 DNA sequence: TGTGCCACCAGCGGGACCAGCGCGAACACCGGGGAGCTGTTTTTT.

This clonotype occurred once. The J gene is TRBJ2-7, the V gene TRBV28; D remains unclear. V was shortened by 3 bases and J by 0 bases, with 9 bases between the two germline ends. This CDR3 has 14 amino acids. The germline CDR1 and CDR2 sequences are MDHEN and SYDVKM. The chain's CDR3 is CASSFTESSYEQYF. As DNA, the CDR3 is TGTGCCAGCAGTTTTACAGAGAGCTCCTACGAGCAGTACTTC.

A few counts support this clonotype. DNA of the CDR3: TGCAGTGCTAGAGAAAGGAGACAGTACAATGAGCAGTTCTTC. Translating gives CSARERRQYNEQFF. This chain links TRBV20-1 with TRBJ2-1, with a tentative D call TRBD1 (5 bases). The V gene's germline CDR1 is DFQATT and CDR2 SNEGSKA (reference sequence). The CDR3 extends over 14 amino acids. Deletions cut 0 bases from V and 4 bases from J, with 10 bases between.

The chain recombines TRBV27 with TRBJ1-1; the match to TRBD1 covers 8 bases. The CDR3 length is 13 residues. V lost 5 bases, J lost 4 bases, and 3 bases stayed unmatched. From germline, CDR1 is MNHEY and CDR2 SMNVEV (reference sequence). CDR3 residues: CASSPDRGTEAFF. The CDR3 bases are TGTGCCAGCAGTCCCGACAGGGGCACTGAAGCTTTCTTT.

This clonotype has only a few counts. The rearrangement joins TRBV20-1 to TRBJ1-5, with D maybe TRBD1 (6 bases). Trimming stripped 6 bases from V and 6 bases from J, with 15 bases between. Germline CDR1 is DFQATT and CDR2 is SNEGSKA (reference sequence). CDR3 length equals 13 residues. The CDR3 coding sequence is TGCAGTGCCACCCCACAGGGTGGTCAGCCCCAGCATTTT. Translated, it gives CSATPQGGQPQHF.

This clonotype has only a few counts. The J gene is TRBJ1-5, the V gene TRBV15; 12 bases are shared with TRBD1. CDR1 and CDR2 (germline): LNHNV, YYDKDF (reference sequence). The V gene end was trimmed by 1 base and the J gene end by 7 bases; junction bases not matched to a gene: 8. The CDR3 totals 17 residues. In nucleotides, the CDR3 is TGTGCCACCAGCAGAGGGTGGGGACAGGGGGCTCGACAGCCCCAGCATTTT. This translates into CATSRGWGQGARQPQHF.

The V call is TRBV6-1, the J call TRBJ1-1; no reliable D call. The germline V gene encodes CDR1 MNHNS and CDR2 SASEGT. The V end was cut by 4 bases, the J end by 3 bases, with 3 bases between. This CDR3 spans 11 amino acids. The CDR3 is CASSAYTEAFF. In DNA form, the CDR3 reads TGTGCCAGCAGTGCCTACACTGAAGCTTTCTTT.

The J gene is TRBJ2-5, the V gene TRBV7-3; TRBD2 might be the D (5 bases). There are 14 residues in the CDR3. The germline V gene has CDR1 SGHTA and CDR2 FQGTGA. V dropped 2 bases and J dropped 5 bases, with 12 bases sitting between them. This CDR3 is CASSLRPGWETQYF. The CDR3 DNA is TGTGCCAGCAGCTTACGTCCGGGGTGGGAGACCCAGTACTTC.

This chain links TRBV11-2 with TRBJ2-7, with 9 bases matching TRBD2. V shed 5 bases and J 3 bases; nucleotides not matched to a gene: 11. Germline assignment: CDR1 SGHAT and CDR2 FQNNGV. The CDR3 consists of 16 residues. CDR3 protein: CASSAPGISGGYEQYF. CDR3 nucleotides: TGTGCCAGCAGCGCCCCGGGGATTAGCGGGGGCTACGAGCAGTACTTC.

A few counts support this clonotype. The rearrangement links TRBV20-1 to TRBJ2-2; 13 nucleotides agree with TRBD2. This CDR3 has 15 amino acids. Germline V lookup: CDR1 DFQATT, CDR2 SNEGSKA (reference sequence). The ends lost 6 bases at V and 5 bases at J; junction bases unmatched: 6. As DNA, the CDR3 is TGCAGTGCCGGGACTAGCGGGATTGGAACCGGGGAGCTGTTTTTT. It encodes CSAGTSGIGTGELFF.

The DNA for the CDR3 is TGTGCCAGCAGTCGGGAAAGGGGACGGCGGAACTACGAGCAGTACTTC. It encodes CASSRERGRRNYEQYF. The chain joins TRBV27 to TRBJ2-7; the D gene could be TRBD1 or TRBD2 (5 bases each). The CDR3 contains 16 residues. Germline lookup yields CDR1 MNHEY and CDR2 SMNVEV (reference sequence). The V end was cut by 5 bases, the J end by 3 bases, with 20 bases between.

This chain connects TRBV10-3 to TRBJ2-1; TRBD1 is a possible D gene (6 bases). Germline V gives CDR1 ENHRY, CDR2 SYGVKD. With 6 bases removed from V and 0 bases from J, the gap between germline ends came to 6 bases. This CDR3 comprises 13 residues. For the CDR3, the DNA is TGTGCCATCAGGACAGGCTCCTACAATGAGCAGTTCTTC. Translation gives CAIRTGSYNEQFF.

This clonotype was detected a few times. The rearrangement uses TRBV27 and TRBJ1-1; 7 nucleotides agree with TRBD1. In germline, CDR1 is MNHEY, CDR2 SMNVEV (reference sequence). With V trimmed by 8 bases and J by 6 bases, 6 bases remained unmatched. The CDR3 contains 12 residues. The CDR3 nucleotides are TGTGCCAGCGGTGACAGGGAGGCTGAAGCTTTCTTT. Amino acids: CASGDREAEAFF.

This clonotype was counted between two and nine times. This CDR3 reads CASSDSGRDTGELFF. The CDR3 DNA is TGTGCCAGCAGTGATAGCGGGAGGGACACCGGGGAGCTGTTTTTT. The rearrangement uses TRBV25-1 and TRBJ2-2; TRBD2 aligns across 11 bases. The trim removed 3 bases at V and 3 bases at J, leaving 0 bases unmatched. CDR1 and CDR2 (germline): MGHDK, SYGVNS. The CDR3 length is 15 residues.

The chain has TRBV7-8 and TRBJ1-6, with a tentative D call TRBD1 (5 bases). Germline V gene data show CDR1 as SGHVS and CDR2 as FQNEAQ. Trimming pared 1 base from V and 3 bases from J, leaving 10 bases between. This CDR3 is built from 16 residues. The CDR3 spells CASSLGGDLYNSPLHF. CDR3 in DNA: TGTGCCAGCAGCTTAGGAGGGGATCTCTATAATTCACCCCTCCACTTT.

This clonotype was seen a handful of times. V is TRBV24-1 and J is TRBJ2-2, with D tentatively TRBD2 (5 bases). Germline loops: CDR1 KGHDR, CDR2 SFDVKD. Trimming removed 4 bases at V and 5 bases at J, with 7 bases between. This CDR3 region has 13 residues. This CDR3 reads CATSELGTGELFF. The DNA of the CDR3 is TGTGCCACCAGTGAACTAGGAACCGGGGAGCTGTTTTTT.